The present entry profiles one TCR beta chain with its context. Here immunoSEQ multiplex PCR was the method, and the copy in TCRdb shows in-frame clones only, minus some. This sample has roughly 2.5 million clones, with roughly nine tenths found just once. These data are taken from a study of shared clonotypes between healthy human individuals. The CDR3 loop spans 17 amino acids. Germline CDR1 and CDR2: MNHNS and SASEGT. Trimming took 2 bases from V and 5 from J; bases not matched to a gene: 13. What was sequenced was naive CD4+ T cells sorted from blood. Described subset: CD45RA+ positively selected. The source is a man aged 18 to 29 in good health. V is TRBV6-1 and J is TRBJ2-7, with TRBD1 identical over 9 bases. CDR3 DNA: TGTGCCAGCAGTGAAACGCTTTGGGAACAGGGGGCTCACGAGCAGTACTTC. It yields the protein CASSETLWEQGAHEQYF.